One and the same sample provided the 14 T cell receptor beta chains below, sequenced in a study of blood T cell repertoires in COVID-19. The data were produced by immunoSEQ multiplex PCR, yet TCRdb's version contains in-frame clones alone and is incomplete. The data contain about 300,000 clones, around 89% of them singletons. Sample: peripheral blood. The receptors come from a woman between 45 and 60 years old with COVID-19, enrolled during active disease.

Concerning this clone itself: The sample has other DNA sequences that encode this CDR3 too. The V call is TRBV18, the J call TRBJ1-1; D is uncertain. This CDR3 has 13 amino acids. Germline CDR1 KGHSH, CDR2 LQKENI. Between the trimmed V and J ends, which lost 3 bases and 3 bases, there was a span of 8 bases. In nucleotides, the CDR3 is TGTGCCAGCTCACCCCTCCGGGACACTGAAGCTTTCTTT. It specifies CASSPLRDTEAFF.

The gene calls are TRBV7-6 and TRBJ1-3; perhaps TRBD1 as D (5 bases). Germline V gene data show CDR1 as SGHVS and CDR2 as FNYEAQ. Trimming took 4 bases from V and 0 from J, leaving 13 bases between them. This CDR3 is built from 16 residues. DNA for the CDR3: TGTGCCAGCAGCTCAACCACAGGACGCTCTGGAAACACCATATATTTT. Its translation: CASSSTTGRSGNTIYF.

The chain carries TRBV7-9 and TRBJ2-5; D not resolved. From germline, CDR1 is SEHNR and CDR2 FQNEAQ (reference sequence). This CDR3 contains 15 residues. The V end lost 4 bases, the J end lost 7 bases, and 19 bases lay between the germline ends. CDR3: CASSSLNGGLGTQYF. The CDR3 DNA is TGTGCCAGCAGCTCCCTCAATGGCGGCTTGGGGACCCAGTACTTC.

The chain recombines TRBV7-6 with TRBJ2-3; 9 nucleotides agree with TRBD2. The V gene's germline CDR1 is SGHVS and CDR2 FNYEAQ. The CDR3 is 18 amino acids. Trimming took 1 base from V and 2 from J; bases not matched to a gene: 10. CDR3 coding DNA: TGTGCCAGCAGCTTAGGGTCAATTAGCGGGAGTATCACAGATACGCAGTATTTT. Protein: CASSLGSISGSITDTQYF.

Here the CDR3 DNA reads TGCGCCAGCAGCCAAGGGACAGGAGAAAAAGGAAACACCATATATTTT. Translation: CASSQGTGEKGNTIYF. The rearrangement uses TRBV4-3 and TRBJ1-3, with 7 bases lining up with TRBD1. CDR3 length: 16 residues. The J segment lost 4 bases and the V segment lost 1 base, leaving 7 bases of the junction unmatched. Germline assignment: CDR1 LGHNA and CDR2 YSLEER.

This chain uses TRBV3-1 (or the pseudogene TRBV3-2) with TRBJ2-2; a possible D gene is TRBD1 (5 bases). V lost 0 bases and J 4 bases, leaving 15 bases between the germline ends. Germline values: CDR1 LGHDT, CDR2 YNNKEL (reference sequence). The CDR3 runs to 17 residues. Written as DNA, the CDR3 is TGTGCCAGCAGCCAAGATCATGCAGGGCGCAGCACCGGGGAGCTGTTTTTT. As protein: CASSQDHAGRSTGELFF.

The chain carries TRBV29-1 and TRBJ2-3; 9 bases map to TRBD1. Germline V gene sequence: CDR1 SQVTM, CDR2 ANQGSEA. The trim removed 6 bases at V and 2 bases at J, leaving 6 bases unmatched. CDR3 length equals 14 residues. The CDR3 sequence is CSVCRDRATDTQYF. CDR3 coding DNA: TGCAGCGTATGCCGGGACAGGGCCACAGATACGCAGTATTTT.

The chain has TRBV10-1 and TRBJ2-1; TRBD2 is a possible D gene (5 bases). Germline V CDR1 and CDR2: WNHNN, SYGVQD (reference sequence). CDR3 length: 16 amino acids. Deletions cut 4 bases from V and 5 bases from J, with 18 bases between. The CDR3 region is CASSAQTFSANNEQFF. The DNA of the CDR3 is TGCGCCAGCAGTGCCCAAACCTTTAGCGCCAACAATGAGCAGTTCTTC.

V is TRBV9 and J is TRBJ2-3; 9 nucleotides align to TRBD1. Trimming removed 0 bases from V and 9 bases from J; junction bases left unmatched: 8. The CDR3 is 15 residues long. Germline lookup yields CDR1 SGDLS and CDR2 YYNGEE. The CDR3 reads CASSVGGQGFQTQYF. The CDR3 DNA reads TGTGCCAGCAGCGTAGGGGGACAGGGCTTCCAAACGCAGTATTTT.

This rearrangement joins TRBV24-1 to TRBJ1-1; D possibly corresponds to TRBD1 (6 bases). V was pared by 5 bases and J by 6 bases, with 12 bases between. The CDR3 extends over 13 amino acids. Germline loops: CDR1 KGHDR, CDR2 SFDVKD. CDR3 protein: CATSGGQFSEAFF. CDR3 coding DNA: TGTGCCACCAGTGGTGGACAGTTCTCTGAAGCTTTCTTT.

This clone appeared a single time. The V call is TRBV29-1, the J call TRBJ2-1, with TRBD2 as a possible D gene (5 bases). CDR3 length equals 13 residues. V was shortened by 7 bases and J by 8 bases, with 18 bases between the two germline ends. Germline lookup yields CDR1 SQVTM and CDR2 ANQGSEA. The CDR3 nucleotides read TGCAGCGCCGAGAGTCGGTTGGAGGATGAGCAGTTCTTC. Encoded protein: CSAESRLEDEQFF.

The V gene is TRBV5-6, the J gene TRBJ1-5; no definite D call. CDR3 size: 15 residues. The germline V gene encodes CDR1 SGHDT and CDR2 YYEEEE. V dropped 4 bases and J dropped 0 bases, with 11 bases sitting between them. CDR3 coding DNA: TGTGCCAGCAGCCTGACATCGTATAGCAATCAGCCCCAGCATTTT. Translation gives CASSLTSYSNQPQHF.

The gene calls are TRBV7-9 and TRBJ1-1, with 11 bases fitting TRBD1. Germline V CDR1 and CDR2: SEHNR, FQNEAQ (reference sequence). The CDR3 consists of 16 residues. Trimming cost V 5 bases and J 1 base; bases outside gene matches: 6. This CDR3 is CASSEGDRGTNTEAFF. CDR3 DNA sequence: TGTGCCAGCAGCGAAGGGGACAGGGGGACGAACACTGAAGCTTTCTTT.

The chain uses TRBV6-5 and TRBJ1-2; no definite D call. Germline CDR1 and CDR2: MNHEY and SVGAGI. CDR3 size: 14 residues. Trimming took 5 bases from V and 1 from J, leaving 11 bases between them. CDR3 loop: CASSRTSFNYGYTF. For the CDR3, the DNA is TGTGCCAGCAGTAGGACTTCCTTTAACTATGGCTACACCTTC.